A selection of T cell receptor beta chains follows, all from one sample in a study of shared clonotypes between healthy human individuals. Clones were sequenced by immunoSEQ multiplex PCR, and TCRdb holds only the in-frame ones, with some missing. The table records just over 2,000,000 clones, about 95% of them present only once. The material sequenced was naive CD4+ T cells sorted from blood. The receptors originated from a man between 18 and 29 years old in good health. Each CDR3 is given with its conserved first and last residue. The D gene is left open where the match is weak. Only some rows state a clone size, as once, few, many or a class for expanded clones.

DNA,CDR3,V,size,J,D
TGCAGTGCTAGAAAATTTGGCGAGCAGTACTTC,CSARKFGEQYF,TRBV20-1,NA,TRBJ2-7,NA
TGTGCCAGCAGCGTAGTTGTCAGAATTGAAGCTTTCTTT,CASSVVVRIEAFF,TRBV9,NA,TRBJ1-1,NA
TGTGCCAGCAGCTCGGAGGTATCGGGCTATGGCTACACCTTC,CASSSEVSGYGYTF,TRBV7-2,once,TRBJ1-2,NA
TGTGCCAGCAGCCCAGGGGGGGCTGGGCAGTTCTTC,CASSPGGAGQFF,TRBV5-4,NA,TRBJ2-1,NA
TGTGCCAGCCAAGGACAGACCTACGAGCAGTACTTC,CASQGQTYEQYF,TRBV6-1,NA,TRBJ2-7,NA
TGTGCCAGCAGTGAAGGGTTTGTCGGTAGCACAGATACGCAGTATTTT,CASSEGFVGSTDTQYF,TRBV2,NA,TRBJ2-3,NA
TGTGCCAGCTCACCCAGGAGCGGAGGGGCGTCAGATACGCAGTATTTT,CASSPRSGGASDTQYF,TRBV18,NA,TRBJ2-3,NA
TGTGCCAGCAGTAATGGCGGGAGGACAGATACGCAGTATTTT,CASSNGGRTDTQYF,TRBV7-2,NA,TRBJ2-3,TRBD2
TGTGCCAGCAGTGAAGCGTTTCGGGGACAGGGACCAAAAAACATTCAGTACTTC,CASSEAFRGQGPKNIQYF,TRBV2,NA,TRBJ2-4,TRBD1
TGTGCTAGCAGCATAGCAGGGTGCTCCTATAATTCACCCCTCCACTTT,CASSIAGCSYNSPLHF,TRBV7-7,NA,TRBJ1-6,NA
TGTGCCTGGAGCGACATCGGCGGGCCGAACACTGAAGCTTTCTTT,CAWSDIGGPNTEAFF,TRBV30,NA,TRBJ1-1,NA
TGTGCCAGCAGTTTCCCCCCCATCTCCTACGAGCAGTACTTC,CASSFPPISYEQYF,TRBV28,NA,TRBJ2-7,NA
TGCGCCAGCAGTGAGCCACGGACTAGCGGGAGCAATGAGCAGTTCTTC,CASSEPRTSGSNEQFF,TRBV10-1,NA,TRBJ2-1,TRBD2
TGTGCCAGCACGACTAGACAGGGTTCCGGGGAGCTGTTTTTT,CASTTRQGSGELFF,TRBV6-1,NA,TRBJ2-2,NA
TGCGCCAGCAACAAAGACAATGAGCAGTTCTTC,CASNKDNEQFF,TRBV5-1,NA,TRBJ2-1,NA
TGTGCCAGCAGTTCAGGGGGCTCTAGCACAGATACGCAGTATTTT,CASSSGGSSTDTQYF,TRBV28,many,TRBJ2-3,TRBD1
TGTGCCAGCAGCCCCGGCTTTTGCCCAGCTAACTATGGCTACACCTTC,CASSPGFCPANYGYTF,TRBV11-3,NA,TRBJ1-2,NA
TGTGCCAGCAGCTTATTGGTATTCGGATTAGCGGGGAAAGAGACCCAGTACTTC,CASSLLVFGLAGKETQYF,TRBV7-2,NA,TRBJ2-5,TRBD2
TGCAGCGTGACAGGGCAAATTTCCTACGAGCAGTACTTC,CSVTGQISYEQYF,TRBV29-1,NA,TRBJ2-7,TRBD1
TGTGCCAGCAGCTTGGTCTCGGGAGTCACTGAAGCTTTCTTT,CASSLVSGVTEAFF,TRBV5-4,once,TRBJ1-1,NA